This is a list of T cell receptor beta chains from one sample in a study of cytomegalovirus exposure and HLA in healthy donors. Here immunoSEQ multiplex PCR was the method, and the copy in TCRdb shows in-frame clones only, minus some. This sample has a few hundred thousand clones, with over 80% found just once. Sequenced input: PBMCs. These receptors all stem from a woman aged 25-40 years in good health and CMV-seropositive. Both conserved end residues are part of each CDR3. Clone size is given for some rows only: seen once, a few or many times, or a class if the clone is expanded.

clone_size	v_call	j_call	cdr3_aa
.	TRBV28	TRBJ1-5	CASSYDQPQHF
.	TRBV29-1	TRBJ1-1	CSVVRGGAAEAFF
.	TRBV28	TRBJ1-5	CASSFRMEGILKQPQHF
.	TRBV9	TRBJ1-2	CASSVGGALSGYTF
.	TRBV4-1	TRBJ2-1	CASSQDFFRSGRYNEQFF
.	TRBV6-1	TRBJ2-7	CASEGTEAWKDEQYF
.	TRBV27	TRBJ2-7	CASSLRQGVSYEQYF
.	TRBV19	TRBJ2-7	CASKFTSGVSYEQYF
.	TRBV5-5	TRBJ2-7	CASSLRQASYEQYF
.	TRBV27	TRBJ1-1	CASSLTPTGPTEAFF
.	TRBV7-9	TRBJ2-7	CASSFIGLAYEQYF
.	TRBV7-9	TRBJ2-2	CASSLGTSGIKTGELFF
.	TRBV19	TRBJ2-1	CASSILQYNEQFF
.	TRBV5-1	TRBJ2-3	CASSLGGFDTDTQYF
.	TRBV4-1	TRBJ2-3	CASSLGTYTDTQYF
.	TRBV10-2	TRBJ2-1	CATSPSRDLIEQFF
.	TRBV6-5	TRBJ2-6	CASSGGPGANVLTF
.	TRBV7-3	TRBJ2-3	CASSGMESGTSGSSRSTDTQYF
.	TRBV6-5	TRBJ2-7	CASSQGTSGSYEQYF
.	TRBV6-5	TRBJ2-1	CASSSRGPSYNEQFF
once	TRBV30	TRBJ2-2	CAWSADDTGELFF
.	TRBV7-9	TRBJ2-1	CASSVSYNEQFF
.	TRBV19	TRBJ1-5	CASSVDRTYQPQHF
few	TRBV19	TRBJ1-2	CASSIGGGGDHYGYTF
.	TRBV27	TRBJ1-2	CASSSPGQGWGYTF
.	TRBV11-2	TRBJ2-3	CASSSVWEGTDTQYF
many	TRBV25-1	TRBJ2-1	CASSNSSLKGQFF
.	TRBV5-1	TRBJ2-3	CASSLRPDTDTQYF
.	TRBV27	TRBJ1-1	CASSSGGVTEAFF
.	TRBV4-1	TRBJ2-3	CASSQNSGSGSDTQYF
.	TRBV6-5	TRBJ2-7	CASSYSRSLSRDEQYF
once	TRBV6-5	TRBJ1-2	CASTQGDYFGYTF
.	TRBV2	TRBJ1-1	CASSGDRRLDTEAFF
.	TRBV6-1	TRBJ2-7	CASRPGQNAYEQYF
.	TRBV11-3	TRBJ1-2	CASSLALAYGYTF
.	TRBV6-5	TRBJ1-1	CASSYGRVSGEAFF
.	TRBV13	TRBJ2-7	CASSFSGYEQYF
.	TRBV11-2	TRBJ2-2	CASSPAGTSGRRGTGELFF
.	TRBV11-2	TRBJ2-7	CASRSIGTISYEQYF
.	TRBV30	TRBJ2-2	CAWSVRGGWNTGELFF
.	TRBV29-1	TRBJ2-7	CSVIGIRGRGNYEQYF
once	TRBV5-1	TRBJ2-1	CASSLANGAGEQFF
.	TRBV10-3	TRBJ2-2	CAISGSEGHGELFF
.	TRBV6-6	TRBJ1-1	CASRPGQGFPEAFF
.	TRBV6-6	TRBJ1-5	CASSPIRNQPQHF
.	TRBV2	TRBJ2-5	CASSPDREETQYF
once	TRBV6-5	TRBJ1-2	CASTKTGDGYTF
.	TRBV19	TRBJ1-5	CASSRTGTNNQPQHF
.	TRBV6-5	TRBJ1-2	CASSYSINNGYTF
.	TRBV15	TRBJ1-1	CATSRGGVTERSFF
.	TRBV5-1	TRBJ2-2	CASSGLGQGIVTTGELFF
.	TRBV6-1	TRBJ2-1	CASVAGSSYNEQFF
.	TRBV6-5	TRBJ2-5	CASRGSGETQYF